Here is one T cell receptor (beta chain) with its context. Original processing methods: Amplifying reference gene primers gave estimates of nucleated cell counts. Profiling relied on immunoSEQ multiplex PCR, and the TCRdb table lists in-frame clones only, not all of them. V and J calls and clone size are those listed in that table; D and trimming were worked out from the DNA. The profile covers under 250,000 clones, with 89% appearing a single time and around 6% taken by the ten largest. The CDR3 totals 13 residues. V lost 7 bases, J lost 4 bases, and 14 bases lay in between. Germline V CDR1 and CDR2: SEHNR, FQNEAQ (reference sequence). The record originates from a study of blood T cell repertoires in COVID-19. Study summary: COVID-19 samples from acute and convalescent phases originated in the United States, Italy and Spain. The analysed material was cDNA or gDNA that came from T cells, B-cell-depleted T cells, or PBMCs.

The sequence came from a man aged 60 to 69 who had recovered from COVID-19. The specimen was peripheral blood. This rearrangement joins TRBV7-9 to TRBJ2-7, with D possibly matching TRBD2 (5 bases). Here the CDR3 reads CASTIGRGYEQYF. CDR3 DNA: TGTGCCAGCACTATAGGCCGGGGTTACGAGCAGTACTTC.